Below, 10 T cell receptor beta chains from the same sample are listed, as sequenced in a study of shared clonotypes between healthy human individuals. Assay used: immunoSEQ multiplex PCR; TCRdb lists only in-frame clones, some missing. The data hold fewer than 1.6 million clones, with around 98.5% observed a single time. Source material: naive CD4+ T cells sorted from blood. Subset reported: CD45RA+ positively selected. The receptor source for this set is a man aged 30-40 years in good health.

Concerning this clone: Other nucleotide sequences in the sample specify the same CDR3. The V call is TRBV7-9, the J call TRBJ1-1; D call uncertain. Trimming pared 3 bases from V and 2 bases from J, leaving 4 bases between. Per the germline V gene, CDR1 is SEHNR and CDR2 is FQNEAQ (reference sequence). The CDR3 runs to 12 residues. The CDR3 is CASSLQNTEAFF. CDR3 nucleotides: TGTGCCAGCAGCTTGCAAAACACTGAAGCTTTCTTT.

In its sample, this clone was seen once. The rearrangement uses TRBV4-1 and TRBJ2-2; 13 bases are a match to TRBD2. The CDR3 runs to 18 residues. The junction had 5 bases not matched to a gene; V was cut back by 4 bases and J by 0 bases. Per germline, CDR1 MGHRA and CDR2 YSYEKL. The CDR3 DNA reads TGCGCCAGCAGCCGCAGACTAGCGGGAGGAGCGAACACCGGGGAGCTGTTTTTT. It translates to CASSRRLAGGANTGELFF.

This chain joins TRBV10-3 and TRBJ2-5, with 12 positions matching TRBD2. J was trimmed by 0 bases and V by 8 bases; bases with no gene match: 10. Germline V gene data show CDR1 as ENHRY and CDR2 as SYGVKD. The CDR3 is made up of 17 amino acids. DNA for the CDR3: TGTGCCATCTCTAGCGGGAGGGCCCAATGGTACCAAGAGACCCAGTACTTC. The encoded protein is CAISSGRAQWYQETQYF.

CDR3 bases: TGTGCCACCTCGACAGGGCTTGTCGAGCAGTACTTC. Its translation is CATSTGLVEQYF. The V call is TRBV2, the J call TRBJ2-7; 7 bases match TRBD1. There are 12 residues in the CDR3. Germline V gives CDR1 SNHLY, CDR2 FYNNEI. The trim removed 10 bases at V and 6 bases at J, leaving 9 bases unmatched. Looking up the rest from reference TRBV2 and TRBJ2-7 gives the full variable domain: EPEVTQTPSHQVTQMGQEVILRCVPISNHLYFYWYRQILGQKVEFLVSFYNNEISEKSEIFDDQFSVERPDGSNFTLKIRSTKLEDSAMYFCATSTGLVEQYFGPGTRLTVT.

The genes are TRBV6-6 and TRBJ2-1; TRBD2 aligns across 7 bases. CDR3 length: 14 amino acids. The V segment lost 2 bases and the J segment 8 bases; nucleotides outside the gene matches: 6. The germline V gene has CDR1 MNHNY and CDR2 SVGAGI (reference sequence). CDR3 sequence (DNA): TGTGCCAGCAGTTACGGAACTAGCGTTTATGAGCAGTTCTTC. It codes for CASSYGTSVYEQFF.

To note about this clone: This sample includes further DNA sequences coding for the same CDR3. The rearrangement joins TRBV18 to TRBJ2-7; no firm D call. The V and J ends lost 6 bases and 0 bases respectively, with 6 bases between them. CDR3 size: 12 residues. CDR1 and CDR2 from the germline V gene are KGHSH and LQKENI. The DNA for the CDR3 is TGTGCCAGCTCTCTTAGCTCCTACGAGCAGTACTTC. Translating it yields CASSLSSYEQYF.

This chain uses TRBV19 with TRBJ2-3, with D possibly matching TRBD2 (5 bases). The CDR3 is 15 residues long. Trimming shortened V by 9 bases and J by 1 base, and 17 bases separated the two germline ends. Germline V gene sequence: CDR1 LNHDA, CDR2 SQIVND (reference sequence). The CDR3 DNA is TGTGCCAGCAAGACTACGACATATTGCACAGATACGCAGTATTTT. Amino acid sequence: CASKTTTYCTDTQYF.

The chain links TRBV5-1 to TRBJ2-5; D unresolved. In germline, CDR1 is SGHRS, CDR2 YFSETQ. V shed 0 bases and J shed 4 bases, with 4 bases lying between them. This CDR3 has 12 amino acids. The CDR3 DNA is TGCGCCAGCAGCTTGGAGCCAGAGACCCAGTACTTC. It codes for CASSLEPETQYF.

This clone came up once. The V gene is TRBV7-4, the J gene TRBJ2-7; D ambiguous. This CDR3 is 14 amino acids long. Per germline, CDR1 SGHVT and CDR2 SQSDAQ. V was pared by 5 bases and J by 3 bases, with 14 bases between. The CDR3 DNA sequence: TGTGCCAGCAGCCAACGACCCTCGGTCTACGAGCAGTACTTC. Translated, it gives CASSQRPSVYEQYF.

The chain is built from TRBV29-1 and TRBJ2-3; D is unresolved. The CDR3 spans 14 residues. The germline V gene encodes CDR1 SQVTM and CDR2 ANQGSEA. The V and J ends lost 4 bases and 0 bases respectively, with 11 bases between them. In DNA, the CDR3 is TGCAGCGTTGGTAAGGACGGGAGCACAGATACGCAGTATTTT. The encoded protein is CSVGKDGSTDTQYF.